Listed below are T cell receptor beta chains from one sample, sequenced in a study of cytomegalovirus exposure and HLA in healthy donors. Produced via immunoSEQ multiplex PCR; TCRdb's table is partial and in-frame only. The top ten clones hold less than 7% of a sample with under 250,000 clones, 70% to 90% of them seen once. Sequences were obtained from PBMCs. All receptors come from a woman between 18 and 30 years old in good health and CMV-seronegative. CDR3s include the opening cysteine and the closing phenylalanine or tryptophan. Some rows have no size entry. The others give once, few or many, or a class for an expanded clone.

abundance | v_gene | CDR3aa
few | TRBV10-3 | CAISTTEQGSDEQYF
. | TRBV25-1 | CASSPHKGVTDTQYF
once | TRBV7-8 | CASSLADSRSGNTIYF
. | TRBV6-6 | CASSYSGTGNYGYTF
once | TRBV6-4 | CANGQGGEKLFF
. | TRBV6-1 | CASGGRDRLTQQYF
once | TRBV19 | CASGTSGSYEQYF
. | TRBV14 | CASSPGAVVYGYTF
. | TRBV29-1 | CSVTGGAGGNTIYF
few | TRBV2 | CASSDPRDSPF
. | TRBV4-2 | CASSQDEGSYEQYF
few | TRBV29-1 | CSARDSPSSYEQYF
few | TRBV27 | CASSFHTGELFF
. | TRBV2 | CASSEGDGRGEQYF
. | TRBV20-1 | CSARLVPEAFF
. | TRBV27 | CASSEGGGGNTIYF
few | TRBV11-3 | CASSLGANTEAFF
. | TRBV5-1 | CASRSGARNRWGNTEAFF
. | TRBV19 | CASSIGTTYEQYF
. | TRBV10-1 | CASKVGPTKEQYF
. | TRBV6-5 | CATRTGANEQFF
once | TRBV11-2 | CASSASGSSYNEQFF
. | TRBV7-2 | CASSTLTGGQFF
. | TRBV5-4 | CASGGQGGYGYTF
. | TRBV6-6 | CASVPGSSGYTF
. | TRBV5-1 | CASSSGQGSSGYTF
. | TRBV15 | CATSSRTGKTEAFF
. | TRBV6-6 | CASSPTPTSSTDTQYF
. | TRBV2 | CASRGSGYQETQYF
. | TRBV29-1 | CSAVGLIGSFRRYEQYF
. | TRBV19 | CASSRAGSNTEAFF
. | TRBV7-9 | CASSSDRLRLTKNIQYF
few | TRBV6-5 | CASSYEGVRTDTQYF
. | TRBV5-1 | CASRPGRRDGYTF
many | TRBV20-1 | CSAGAGNTIYF
. | TRBV25-1 | CASSESRDRRPSHNEQFF
few | TRBV6-1 | CASTSSSGANVLTF
few | TRBV18 | CASSPQEVLNTEAFF
. | TRBV5-1 | CASSNGRRGKIDTIYF
. | TRBV16 | CASSQWLQGLNTEAFF
. | TRBV10-3 | CAISGGNSPLHF
. | TRBV5-6 | CASSRTVNPTYEQYF
. | TRBV9 | CASRRDEQYF
. | TRBV5-1 | CASSLGPSGRAGNTQYF
. | TRBV27 | CASSLRNQPQHF
. | TRBV2 | CASSADPAGGRELFF
. | TRBV5-6 | CASSLISGSRNEQFF
. | TRBV6-1 | CASSARGSYNEQFF
once | TRBV9 | CASSAAGSGATNEKLFF
. | TRBV5-1 | CASSFLAALSYEQYF
. | TRBV10-2 | CASSKGQRNQPQHF
. | TRBV2 | CASTRGMDNQPQHF
. | TRBV4-1 | CASSQDRVYEQYF
once | TRBV5-6 | CASSLRTSGAITGELFF
. | TRBV5-4 | CASSWGWGNTEAFF
once | TRBV2 | CASTMREGLNEQFF
few | TRBV2 | CASSRTGPSGNTIYF
. | TRBV5-1 | CASSIGTSARSSYNEQFF